This T cell receptor (beta chain) originates from a study of OX40 agonist ivuxolimab in advanced cancers. Study information: In this cohort, patients received ivuxolimab, an agonistic anti-OX40 (CD134) antibody. Study observations and caveats: Blood T cells, both CD4+ and CD8+, expanded clonally by week 6 at 0.1 to 3.0 mg/kg. In a subset of nonresponders, normalized T-cell clonal expansion was also low.

Concerning this clone itself: No antigen is known for it.

Assay: immunoSEQ multiplex PCR; the TCRdb copy retains only in-frame clones and omits some. Among 80,000 or so clones listed, approximately 92% were seen once. The clonotype originates from an adult with an advanced solid tumor such as melanoma, head and neck, liver or kidney cancer. The sequencing here drew on CD4+ or CD8+ T cells sorted from blood, taken in a trial of the OX40 agonist ivuxolimab.

This CDR3 reads CASSISSGRFTGELFF. CDR3 bases: TGTGCCAGTAGTATCTCTAGCGGGAGGTTTACCGGGGAGCTGTTTTTT. The rearrangement joins TRBV19 to TRBJ2-2, with 11 bases fitting TRBD2. CDR3 length equals 16 residues. Trimming took 3 bases from V and 5 from J; bases not matched to a gene: 5. The germline gives CDR1 LNHDA, CDR2 SQIVND (reference sequence).